The sequence of this T cell receptor (beta chain) was determined in a study of blood T cell repertoires in COVID-19. The sample holds a few counts of this clone. This table comes from immunoSEQ multiplex PCR, and its TCRdb copy is limited to in-frame clones, with some not included. The top ten hold 0.6% to 0.9% of the sample, which has about 200,000 clones, 70% to 90% seen once. The CDR3 consists of 16 residues. Germline V CDR1 and CDR2: LNHDA, SQIVND (reference sequence). V lost 7 bases, J lost 1 base, and 19 bases lay in between. The sequence was obtained from a woman between 65 and 79 years old with acute or convalescent COVID-19. The sequenced material came from peripheral blood. The chain joins TRBV19 to TRBJ1-1, with a tentative D call TRBD1 (6 bases). The CDR3 protein is CASTIGGGQANTEAFF. The DNA of the CDR3 is TGTGCCAGTACCATAGGGGGGGGGCAGGCGAACACTGAAGCTTTCTTT.